This TCR beta chain was documented in a study of molecular identifiers for immune sequencing clone quantification. From approximately 20,000 to 1,000,000 sorted cells, naive CD8 libraries were generated with 10%, 30% or 50% RNA. Sorting recovered naive CD8 T cells on a CD8+CD4-CCR7+CD45RA+ profile. TCRdb fed the PCR reads into MiXCR, producing one record per CDR3 protein. The table records about 10,000 distinct CDR3 sequences, 20% to 25% of them present only once. V shed 6 bases and J 9 bases; nucleotides not matched to a gene: 8. CDR3 length equals 13 residues. This clonotype originated in a human donor in good health. Some libraries in this study had Jurkat cell RNA spiked in. Sequenced sample: naive CD8+ T cells from blood, with Jurkat cell RNA spiked in. The subset was: FACS-sorted CD8+CD4-CCR7+CD45RA+ naive T cells. V gene TRBV12-3 or TRBV12-4 combines with J gene TRBJ2-4; 7 bases match TRBD2. The CDR3 here is CASSLLGGSIQYF. The CDR3 coding sequence is TGTGCCAGCAGCCTGTTGGGAGGGAGCATTCAGTACTTC.